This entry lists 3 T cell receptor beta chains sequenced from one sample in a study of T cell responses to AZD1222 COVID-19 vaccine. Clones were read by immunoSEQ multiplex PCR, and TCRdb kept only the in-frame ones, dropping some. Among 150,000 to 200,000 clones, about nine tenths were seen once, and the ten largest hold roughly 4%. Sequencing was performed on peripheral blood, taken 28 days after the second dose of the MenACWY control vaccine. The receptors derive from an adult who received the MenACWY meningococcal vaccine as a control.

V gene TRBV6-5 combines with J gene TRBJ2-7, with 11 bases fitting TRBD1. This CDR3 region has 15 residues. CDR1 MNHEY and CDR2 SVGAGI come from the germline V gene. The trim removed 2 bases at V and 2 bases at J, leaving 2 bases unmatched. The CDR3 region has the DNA TGTGCCAGCAGTTACGGGACAGGGGGGACCTACGAGCAGTACTTC. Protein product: CASSYGTGGTYEQYF.

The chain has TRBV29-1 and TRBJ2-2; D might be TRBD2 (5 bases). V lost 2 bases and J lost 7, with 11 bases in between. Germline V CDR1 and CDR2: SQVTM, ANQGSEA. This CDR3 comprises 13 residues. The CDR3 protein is CSVEWVRGGELFF. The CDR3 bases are TGCAGCGTTGAATGGGTTCGGGGCGGGGAGCTGTTTTTT.

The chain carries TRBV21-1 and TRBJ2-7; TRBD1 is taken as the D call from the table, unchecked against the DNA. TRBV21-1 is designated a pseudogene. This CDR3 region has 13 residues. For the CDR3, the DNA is TGTGCCAGCAGCAGGGGCCGAAGCTACGAGCAGTACTTC. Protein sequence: CASSRGRSYEQYF.